This TCR beta chain was documented in a study of immune cell composition in non-small cell lung cancer. Turning to this clone: Its antigen is not identified.

Findings of the study overall: No significant correlation existed between pack-years smoked and tumour clonality.

Germline-derived CDR1 and CDR2 are KGHSH and LQKENI. The CDR3 length is 12 residues. Trimming took 5 bases from V and 6 from J, leaving 11 bases between them. Sequencing was performed with immunoSEQ multiplex PCR; in TCRdb, only in-frame clones are kept and a portion is missing. This table holds some 2,000 clones, about 80% found once. This TCR came from a human donor with non-small cell lung cancer. The chain recombines TRBV18 with TRBJ2-7; D is unresolved. The sequencing sample was made of lung tumor tissue. CDR3 in amino acids: CASSSAQAEQYF. In DNA, the CDR3 is TGTGCCAGCTCATCCGCTCAGGCCGAGCAGTACTTC.